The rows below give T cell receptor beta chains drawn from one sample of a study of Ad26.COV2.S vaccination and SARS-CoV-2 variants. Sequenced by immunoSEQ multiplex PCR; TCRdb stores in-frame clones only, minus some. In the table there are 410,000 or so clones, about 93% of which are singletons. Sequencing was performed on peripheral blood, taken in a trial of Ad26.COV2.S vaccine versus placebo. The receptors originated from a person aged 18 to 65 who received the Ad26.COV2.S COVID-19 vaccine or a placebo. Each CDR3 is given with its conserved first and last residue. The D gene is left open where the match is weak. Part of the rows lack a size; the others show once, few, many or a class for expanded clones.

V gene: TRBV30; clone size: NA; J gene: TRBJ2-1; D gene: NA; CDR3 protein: CAFWTLSSDEQFF; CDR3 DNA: TGTGCTTTTTGGACTCTCTCGAGCGATGAGCAGTTCTTC
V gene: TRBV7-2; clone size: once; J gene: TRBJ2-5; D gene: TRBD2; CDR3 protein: CASSLGASGTQETQYF; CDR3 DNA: TGTGCCAGCAGCTTAGGTGCTAGCGGGACTCAAGAGACCCAGTACTTC
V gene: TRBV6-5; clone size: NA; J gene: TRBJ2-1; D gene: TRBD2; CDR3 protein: CASSYSGLAVEQFF; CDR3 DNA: TGTGCCAGCAGTTACTCGGGGCTAGCGGTTGAGCAGTTCTTC
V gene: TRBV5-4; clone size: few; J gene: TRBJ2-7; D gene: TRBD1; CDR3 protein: CASSLAGGTGSGEQYF; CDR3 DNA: TGTGCCAGCAGCTTGGCCGGCGGGACAGGGTCAGGCGAGCAGTACTTC
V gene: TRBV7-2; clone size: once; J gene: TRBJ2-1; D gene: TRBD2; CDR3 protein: CASSRGTNGRGNEQFF; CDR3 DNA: TGTGCCAGCAGTAGGGGGACTAACGGGAGGGGCAATGAGCAGTTCTTC
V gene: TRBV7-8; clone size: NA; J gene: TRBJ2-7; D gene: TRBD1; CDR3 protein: CASSTRGILYF; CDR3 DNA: TGTGCCAGCAGCACCAGGGGGATCCTGTACTTC
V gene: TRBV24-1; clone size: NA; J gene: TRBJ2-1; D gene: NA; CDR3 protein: CATSDTGLSGNEQFF; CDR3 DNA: TGTGCCACCAGTGACACCGGACTCTCGGGGAATGAGCAGTTCTTC
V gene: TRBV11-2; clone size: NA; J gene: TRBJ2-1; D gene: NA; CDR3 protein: CASSLQRQGGNEQFF; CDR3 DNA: TGTGCCAGCAGCTTACAGAGACAGGGAGGCAATGAGCAGTTCTTC
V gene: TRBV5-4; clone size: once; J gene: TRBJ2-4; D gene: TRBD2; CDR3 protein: CASSLRGGLAKNIQYF; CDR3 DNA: TGTGCCAGCAGCCTCCGCGGGGGATTAGCCAAAAACATTCAGTACTTC
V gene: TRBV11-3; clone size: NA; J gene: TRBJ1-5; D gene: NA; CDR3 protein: CASSLRGAGTPNQPQHF; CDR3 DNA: TGTGCCAGCAGCCTAAGAGGGGCAGGGACCCCGAATCAGCCCCAGCATTTT
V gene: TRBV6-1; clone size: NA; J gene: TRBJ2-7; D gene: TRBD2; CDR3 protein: CASSEQAGAYEQYF; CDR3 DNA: TGTGCCAGCAGTGAACAAGCGGGAGCCTACGAGCAGTACTTC
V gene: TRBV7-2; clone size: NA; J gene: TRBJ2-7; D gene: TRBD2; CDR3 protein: CASSFLAGYSYEQYF; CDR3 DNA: TGTGCCAGCAGCTTTCTAGCGGGATATAGCTACGAGCAGTACTTC
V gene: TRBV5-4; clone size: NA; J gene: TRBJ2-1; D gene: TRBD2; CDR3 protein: CASSPAGASYNEQFF; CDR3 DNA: TGTGCCAGCAGCCCTGCGGGAGCATCCTACAATGAGCAGTTCTTC
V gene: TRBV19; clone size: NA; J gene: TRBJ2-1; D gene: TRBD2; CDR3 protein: CASSNTSGFRTRHEQFF; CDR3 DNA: TGTGCCAGTAGTAATACTAGCGGGTTCCGCACGAGGCATGAGCAGTTCTTC
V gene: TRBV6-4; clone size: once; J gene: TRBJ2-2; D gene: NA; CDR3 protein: CASSHTGGELFF; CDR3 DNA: TGTGCCAGCAGTCACACTGGCGGGGAGCTGTTTTTT
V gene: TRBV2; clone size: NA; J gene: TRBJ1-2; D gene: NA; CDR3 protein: CASSDRVRFGYTF; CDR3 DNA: TGTGCCAGCAGTGATCGGGTCCGGTTTGGCTACACCTTC
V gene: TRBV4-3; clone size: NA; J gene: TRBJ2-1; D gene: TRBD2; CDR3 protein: CASSQDPTSGAQSSYNEQFF; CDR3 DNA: TGCGCCAGCAGCCAAGATCCCACTAGCGGGGCCCAGAGCTCCTACAATGAGCAGTTCTTC
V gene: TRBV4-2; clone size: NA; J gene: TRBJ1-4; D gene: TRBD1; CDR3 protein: CASSQEPGTGGEKLFF; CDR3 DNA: TGTGCCAGCAGCCAAGAACCCGGGACAGGTGGTGAAAAACTGTTTTTT
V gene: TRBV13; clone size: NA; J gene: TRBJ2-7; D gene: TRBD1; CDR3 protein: CASSWTGATYEQYF; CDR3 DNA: TGTGCCAGCAGCTGGACAGGGGCGACCTACGAGCAGTACTTC
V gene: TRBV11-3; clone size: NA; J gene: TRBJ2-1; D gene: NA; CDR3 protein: CASSPGQSYNEQFF; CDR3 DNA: TGTGCCAGCAGCCCAGGACAGTCTTACAATGAGCAGTTCTTC
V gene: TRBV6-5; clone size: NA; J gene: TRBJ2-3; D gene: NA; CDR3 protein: CASSYGGNPADTQYF; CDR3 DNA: TGTGCCAGCAGTTATGGAGGGAATCCTGCAGATACGCAGTATTTT
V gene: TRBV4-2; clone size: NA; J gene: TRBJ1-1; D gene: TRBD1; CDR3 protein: CASSPTGGTEAFF; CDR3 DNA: TGTGCCAGCAGCCCTACAGGGGGCACTGAAGCTTTCTTT
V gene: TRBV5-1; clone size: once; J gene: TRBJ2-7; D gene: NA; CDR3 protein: CASSSSGQSYEQYF; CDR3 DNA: TGCGCCAGCAGCTCCTCCGGACAGTCCTACGAGCAGTACTTC
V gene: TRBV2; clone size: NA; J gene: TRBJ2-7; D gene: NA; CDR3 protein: CASSEDPYEQYF; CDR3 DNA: TGTGCCAGCAGTGAGGACCCATACGAGCAGTACTTC
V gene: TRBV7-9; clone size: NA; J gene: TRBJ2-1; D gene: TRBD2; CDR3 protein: CASPGAGATYNEQFF; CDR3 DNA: TGTGCCAGCCCCGGAGCGGGAGCAACCTACAATGAGCAGTTCTTC
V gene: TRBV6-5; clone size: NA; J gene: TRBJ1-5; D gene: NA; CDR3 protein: CASTLAGASNQPQHF; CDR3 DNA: TGTGCCAGCACTTTGGCAGGGGCTTCCAATCAGCCCCAGCATTTT
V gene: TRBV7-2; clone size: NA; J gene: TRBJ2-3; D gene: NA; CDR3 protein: CASSSLLPPDTQYF; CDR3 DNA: TGTGCCAGCAGCTCACTCCTACCGCCAGATACGCAGTATTTT
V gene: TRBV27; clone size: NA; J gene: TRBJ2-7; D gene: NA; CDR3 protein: CASMTVTYEQYF; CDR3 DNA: TGTGCCAGCATGACGGTTACCTACGAGCAGTACTTC
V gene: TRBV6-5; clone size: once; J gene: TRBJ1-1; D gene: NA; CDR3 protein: CASSYGDTLNTEAFF; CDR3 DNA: TGTGCCAGCAGTTACGGTGACACACTGAACACTGAAGCTTTCTTT
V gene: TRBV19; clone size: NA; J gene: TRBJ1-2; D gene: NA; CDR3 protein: CASSTTAGGYGYTF; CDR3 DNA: TGTGCCAGTAGTACGACAGCCGGGGGCTATGGCTACACCTTC
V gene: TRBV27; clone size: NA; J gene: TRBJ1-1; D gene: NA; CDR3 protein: CASSLRGPNTEAFF; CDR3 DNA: TGTGCCAGCAGTTTACGGGGGCCGAACACTGAAGCTTTCTTT
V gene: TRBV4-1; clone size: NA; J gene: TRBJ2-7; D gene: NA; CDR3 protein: CASSQVPHYEQYF; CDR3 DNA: TGCGCCAGCAGCCAAGTCCCCCACTACGAGCAGTACTTC
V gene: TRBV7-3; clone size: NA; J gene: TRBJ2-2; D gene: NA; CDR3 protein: CASSTGLSSGGELFF; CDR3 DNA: TGTGCCAGCAGCACCGGACTATCCTCAGGGGGGGAGCTGTTTTTT
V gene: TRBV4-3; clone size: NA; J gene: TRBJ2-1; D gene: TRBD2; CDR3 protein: CASSLTSGRGNEQFF; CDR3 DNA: TGCGCCAGCAGCCTGACTAGCGGGAGGGGCAATGAGCAGTTCTTC
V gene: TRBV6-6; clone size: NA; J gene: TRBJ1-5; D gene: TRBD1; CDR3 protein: CASSLQGASNQPQHF; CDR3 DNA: TGTGCCAGCAGTTTACAGGGGGCAAGCAATCAGCCCCAGCATTTT
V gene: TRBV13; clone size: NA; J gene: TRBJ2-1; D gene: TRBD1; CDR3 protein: CASSSLDRAYNKQFF; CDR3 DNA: TGTGCCAGCAGCTCTCTAGACAGGGCCTACAATAAGCAGTTCTTC
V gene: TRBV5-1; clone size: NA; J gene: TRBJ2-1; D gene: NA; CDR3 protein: CASSGQTMSSYNEQFF; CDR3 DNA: TGCGCCAGCAGCGGACAGACGATGAGCTCCTACAATGAGCAGTTCTTC